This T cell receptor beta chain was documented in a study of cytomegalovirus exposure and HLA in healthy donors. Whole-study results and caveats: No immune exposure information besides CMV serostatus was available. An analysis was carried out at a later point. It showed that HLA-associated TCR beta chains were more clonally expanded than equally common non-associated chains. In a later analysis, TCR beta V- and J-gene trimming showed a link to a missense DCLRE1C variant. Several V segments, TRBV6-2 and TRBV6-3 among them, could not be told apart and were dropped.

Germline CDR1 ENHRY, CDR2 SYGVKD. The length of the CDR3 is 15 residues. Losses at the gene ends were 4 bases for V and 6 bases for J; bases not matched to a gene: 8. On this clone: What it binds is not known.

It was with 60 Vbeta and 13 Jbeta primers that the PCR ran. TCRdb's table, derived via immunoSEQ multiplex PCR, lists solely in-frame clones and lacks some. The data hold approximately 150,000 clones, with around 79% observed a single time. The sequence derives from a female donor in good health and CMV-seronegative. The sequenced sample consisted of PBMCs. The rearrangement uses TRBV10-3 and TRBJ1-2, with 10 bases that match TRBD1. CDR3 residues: CAISGTGGSDDGYTF. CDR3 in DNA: TGTGCCATCAGTGGGACAGGGGGAAGCGACGATGGCTACACCTTC.